The rows below give T cell receptor beta chains drawn from one sample of a study of post-analysis software for immune sequencing data. TCRdb redid the calling of the PCR reads with MiXCR, one entry per CDR3 protein. The sample carries about 770,000 distinct CDR3 sequences, around 42% recorded once. Sequencing was performed on blood. The source of these receptors is a girl under 18 with multiple sclerosis. The CDR3 runs from the conserved cysteine through the conserved F or W. Fields, in order: V gene, D gene, clone size, J gene, CDR3 DNA, CDR3 protein. The D gene is left open where the match is weak. A row's size may be missing; if present it is once, few, many or a size class.

TRBV27	TRBD1	NA	TRBJ2-7	TGTGCCAGCAGTTTGGTGAGACAGGGCCCCTACGAGCAGTACTTC	CASSLVRQGPYEQYF
TRBV6-6	NA	NA	TRBJ1-1	TGTGCCAGCAGATACCTCTTGGGGGGAGGGACCACTGAAGCTTTCTTT	CASRYLLGGGTTEAFF
TRBV29-1	TRBD2	few	TRBJ2-6	TGCAGCGTTGAAGGATCGGAGGACTGGGAGGGCGTCCTGACTTTC	CSVEGSEDWEGVLTF
TRBV20-1	TRBD2	NA	TRBJ2-5	TGCAGTACTACAACACCGGGACTAGCGGGAGAAGAGACCCAGTACTTC	CSTTTPGLAGEETQYF
TRBV7-9	NA	NA	TRBJ1-2	TGTGCCAGCAGCTTTAGTACTCCAGGCTATGGCTACACCTTC	CASSFSTPGYGYTF
TRBV7-2	NA	once	TRBJ2-7	TGTGCCAGCAGTCCCGGCGGGGTGGTCGGGTTGGACGAGCAGTACTTC	CASSPGGVVGLDEQYF
TRBV7-7	TRBD2	NA	TRBJ2-1	TGTGCTAGCAGCTCCTCCTTGGGACTAGCGAGGAATGAGCAGTTCTTC	CASSSSLGLARNEQFF
TRBV6-6	TRBD1	NA	TRBJ1-5	TGTGCCAGCACCACTAGGACAGGGGGCGATCAGCCCCAGCATTTT	CASTTRTGGDQPQHF
TRBV5-1	NA	NA	TRBJ2-1	TGCGCCAGCAGCTGGCGTGCAAGCTTTAATGAGCAGTTCTTC	CASSWRASFNEQFF
TRBV9	NA	NA	TRBJ2-1	TGTGCCAGCAGCCAAACAGGGAGCTCCTACAATAAGCAGTTCTTC	CASSQTGSSYNKQFF